This T cell receptor beta chain was identified during a study of identical twins. This clonotype has a count of ten or more. Its antigen is still unknown. Unique molecular identifiers were present on the cDNA, and a universal primer site came from template switching. In TCRdb, the 5' RACE reads were re-called with MiXCR into one record per CDR3 protein. The sample includes fewer than 900,000 distinct CDR3 sequences, approximately 22% of them seen just once. Germline CDR1 is WSHSY and CDR2 is SAAADI. This CDR3 comprises 12 residues. With 2 bases removed from V and 6 bases from J, the gap between germline ends came to 6 bases. Study results and limitations: Researchers reported excess low generation probability among twin-shared out-of-frame alpha sequences. In zero-insertion analyses, partial confounding could arise from invariant MAIT and iNKT cells.

A further study also used this sample, focusing on T cells expressing NK-cell markers. That work adds: Alpha-beta TCR T cells were the sole sorting target in several experiments, owing to an anti-gamma-delta TCR antibody.

V gene TRBV10-2 combines with J gene TRBJ2-3, with D unclear. Source material: PBMCs. The clonotype was recovered from a woman aged 18-29 years in good health. This chain's CDR3 is CASSEGRDTQYF. In DNA, the CDR3 is TGCGCCAGCAGTGAGGGCAGGGATACGCAGTATTTT.